These 20 T cell receptor beta chains came from one sample sequenced in a study of T cell repertoires in cytomegalovirus infection. A single record per CDR3 protein comes from TCRdb applying MiXCR to the reads. Found here are about 490,000 distinct CDR3 sequences, roughly 29% of them singletons; the top ten hold about 13%. Sequencing used PBMCs. These receptors were obtained from a human donor in good health (CMV status not recorded). Some clones in this sample may be carry-over from other donors' samples.

V gene TRBV19 combines with J gene TRBJ1-2; D unclear. The CDR3 consists of 14 residues. Germline loops: CDR1 LNHDA, CDR2 SQIVND (reference sequence). Trimming shortened V by 5 bases and J by 2 bases, and 12 bases separated the two germline ends. The CDR3 nucleotides read TGTGCCAGTAGTGACCGCCTGAGGAACTATGGCTACACCTTC. It specifies CASSDRLRNYGYTF. The entire variable domain, with the rest obtained from reference TRBV19 and TRBJ1-2, is as follows: DGGITQSPKYLFRKEGQNVTLSCEQNLNHDAMYWYRQDPGQGLRLIYYSQIVNDFQKGDIAEGYSVSREKKESFPLTVTSAQKNPTAFYLCASSDRLRNYGYTFGSGTRLTVV.

This chain connects TRBV6-1 to TRBJ2-5; TRBD2 agrees at 14 bases. The CDR3 consists of 16 residues. The germline CDR1 and CDR2 sequences are MNHNS and SASEGT. J was trimmed by 7 bases and V by 5 bases; bases with no gene match: 9. The DNA of the CDR3 is TGTGCCAGCAGTCCCGGACTAGCGGGAGGCGAGGGGACCCAGTACTTC. Residues: CASSPGLAGGEGTQYF.

The count of this clonotype is one. The rearrangement links TRBV5-5 to TRBJ2-7; 7 bases match TRBD1. Per germline, CDR1 SGHKS and CDR2 YYEKEE (reference sequence). V was pared by 5 bases and J by 0 bases, with 8 bases of the junction left unmatched. The CDR3 consists of 15 residues. In DNA form, the CDR3 reads TGTGCCAGCAGTCTCGGACAGGAGAGCTCCTACGAGCAGTACGTC. Translation: CASSLGQESSYEQYV.

This chain uses TRBV7-3 with TRBJ1-2; TRBD1 is a possible D gene (5 bases). V was shortened by 3 bases and J by 2 bases, with 10 bases between the two germline ends. Germline CDR1 reads SGHTA; CDR2 reads FQGTGA. This CDR3 comprises 14 residues. CDR3 sequence: CASSFTGGNYGYTF. The CDR3, as DNA: TGTGCCAGCAGCTTTACTGGGGGAAACTATGGCTACACCTTC.

This clonotype was seen many times. The CDR3 nucleotides are TGTGCCAGCAGCCCGGGACAGGGGAGGTACCAGCCCCAGCATTTT. Protein product: CASSPGQGRYQPQHF. This chain joins TRBV6-2 or TRBV6-3 and TRBJ1-5; TRBD1 aligns across 10 bases. The germline V gene has CDR1 MNHEY and CDR2 SVGEGT. The CDR3 covers 15 residues. Trimming took 6 bases from V and 7 from J; bases not matched to a gene: 9.

This chain links TRBV12-3 or TRBV12-4 with TRBJ1-3; TRBD1 matches at 8 bases. This CDR3 is 13 amino acids long. V gave up 7 bases and J gave up 7 bases; unmatched junction bases: 6. In DNA, the CDR3 is TGTGCCAGCACCCGGACAGGGATCAACACCATATATTTT. It yields the protein CASTRTGINTIYF.

The chain employs TRBV7-2 and TRBJ2-7; D call uncertain. This CDR3 is built from 17 residues. The V gene lost 5 bases and the J gene lost 0 bases, with 20 bases spanning the gap. Germline values: CDR1 SGHTA, CDR2 FQGNSA. As DNA, the CDR3 is TGTGCCAGCAGCCCTCAGGTGGGGTCAAGGAGCTCCTACGAGCAGTACTTC. It specifies CASSPQVGSRSSYEQYF.

Only a few counts were recorded for this clonotype. This sequence joins TRBV9 and TRBJ1-3; no reliable D call. Germline CDR1 is SGDLS and CDR2 is YYNGEE. CDR3 length equals 15 residues. Trimming took off 0 bases at V and 1 base at J, with 8 bases between the two ends. CDR3 in DNA: TGTGCCAGCAGCGTAGAACGAGGGTCTGGAAACACCATATATTTT. It codes for CASSVERGSGNTIYF.

This clonotype was counted only a few times. The rearrangement joins TRBV9 to TRBJ2-1; D is uncertain. The CDR3 spans 13 residues. Germline assignment: CDR1 SGDLS and CDR2 YYNGEE. Trimming removed 0 bases at V and 7 bases at J, with 8 bases between. This CDR3 reads CASSVDHGNEQFF. The CDR3 region has the DNA TGTGCCAGCAGCGTAGATCACGGAAATGAGCAGTTCTTC.

DNA of the CDR3: TGTGCCAGCACCCTTACTACCAATAATGAGCAGTTCTTC. This sequence encodes CASTLTTNNEQFF. This chain links TRBV6-2 or TRBV6-3 with TRBJ2-1; no clear D gene. The germline V gene has CDR1 MNHEY and CDR2 SVGEGT. Trimming pared 7 bases from V and 7 bases from J, leaving 14 bases between. The length of the CDR3 is 13 residues.

This clonotype was picked up a small number of times. The chain is built from TRBV12-3 or TRBV12-4 and TRBJ1-3; TRBD1 might be the D (5 bases). The CDR3 runs 12 residues. Trimming took 8 bases from V and 4 from J, leaving 9 bases between them. The DNA for the CDR3 is TGTGCCAGCGGCAGGGACGGAAACACCATATATTTT. Its protein product is CASGRDGNTIYF.

This sequence joins TRBV2 and TRBJ1-5, with a tentative D call TRBD1 (5 bases). The CDR3 is 16 residues long. The germline CDR1 and CDR2 sequences are SNHLY and FYNNEI. Trimming took off 0 bases at V and 3 bases at J, with 12 bases between the two ends. CDR3 in amino acids: CASSEAKGEFNQPQHF. Written as DNA, the CDR3 is TGTGCCAGCAGTGAAGCCAAAGGGGAATTCAATCAGCCCCAGCATTTT. Looking up the rest from reference TRBV2 and TRBJ1-5 gives the full variable domain: EPEVTQTPSHQVTQMGQEVILRCVPISNHLYFYWYRQILGQKVEFLVSFYNNEISEKSEIFDDQFSVERPDGSNFTLKIRSTKLEDSAMYFCASSEAKGEFNQPQHFGDGTRLSIL.

CDR3 loop: CASSAQMTNYGYTF. CDR3 nucleotides: TGTGCCAGCAGCGCACAGATGACTAACTATGGCTACACCTTC. The chain couples TRBV7-3 to TRBJ1-2; D unresolved. The germline CDR1 and CDR2 sequences are SGHTA and FQGTGA. V was pared by 5 bases and J by 0 bases, with 10 bases between. The CDR3 runs 14 residues.

At least ten counts were recorded for this clonotype. This sequence joins TRBV7-2 and TRBJ1-3; D remains unclear. The CDR3 runs to 12 residues. The V end was cut by 8 bases, the J end by 0 bases, with 5 bases between. CDR1 and CDR2 (germline): SGHTA, FQGNSA. The CDR3 DNA reads TGTGCCAGCGGGGTCTCTGGAAACACCATATATTTT. It codes for CASGVSGNTIYF.

Only a few counts were recorded for this clonotype. The chain employs TRBV7-3 and TRBJ1-2, with 10 bases fitting TRBD1. V was clipped by 6 bases and J by 4 bases; unmatched bases: 8. Germline assignment: CDR1 SGHTA and CDR2 FQGTGA. This CDR3 comprises 15 residues. In nucleotides, the CDR3 is TGTGCCAGCAGGGCCGGGACAGGGGTCGCCTATGGCTACACCTTC. Amino acids: CASRAGTGVAYGYTF.

This clonotype was picked up a small number of times. The chain carries TRBV5-4 and TRBJ2-7; 7 bases are a match to TRBD2. The germline V gene encodes CDR1 SGHNT and CDR2 YYREEE (reference sequence). The CDR3 has 17 amino acids. V lost 4 bases, J lost 1 base, and 14 bases stayed unmatched. The DNA of the CDR3 is TGTGCCAGCAGCCACCCCAGGCTAGCGGCTCCATCCTACGAGCAGTACGTC. Its protein is CASSHPRLAAPSYEQYV.

This clonotype was found many times. The V gene is TRBV6-5, the J gene TRBJ2-6, with 9 nucleotides matching TRBD1. The CDR3 is made up of 17 amino acids. Looked up from germline, CDR1 is MNHEY and CDR2 is SVGAGI. Losses at the gene ends were 2 bases for V and 6 bases for J; bases not matched to a gene: 8. The DNA for the CDR3 is TGTGCCAGCAGTTACGCCCGGCGACAGGGGGTGGCCAACGTCCTGACTTTC. It codes for CASSYARRQGVANVLTF.

This clonotype was seen a few times. No DNA is shown, since the ends of the CDR3 on it are uncertain; the CDR3 is the one TCRdb lists. This chain joins TRBV27 and TRBJ2-2; the DNA was not compared with TRBD1, the D call given in the table. The CDR3 comprises 15 residues, both ends counted. The germline CDR1 and CDR2 sequences are MNHEY and SMNVEV (reference sequence). The CDR3 here is CASSILGGRTGELFF.

The chain couples TRBV7-6 to TRBJ2-5; D call uncertain. V was cut by 1 base and J by 4 bases, with 13 bases left in between. The germline V gene has CDR1 SGHVS and CDR2 FNYEAQ. The CDR3 has 15 amino acids. The CDR3 protein is CASSLGVGVAETQYF. The CDR3 coding sequence is TGTGCCAGCAGCTTAGGCGTCGGCGTCGCAGAGACCCAGTACTTC. Filled out from reference TRBV7-6 and TRBJ2-5, the complete variable domain reads GAGVSQSPRYKVTKRGQDVALRCDPISGHVSLYWYRQALGQGPEFLTYFNYEAQQDKSGLPNDRFSAERPEGSISTLTIQRTEQRDSAMYRCASSLGVGVAETQYFGPGTRLLVL.

The chain joins TRBV12-3 or TRBV12-4 to TRBJ2-4, with TRBD2 as a possible D gene (5 bases). The CDR3 length is 15 residues. Trimming cost V 2 bases and J 0 bases, with 8 bases left between them. CDR3 sequence: CASSLSGLAKNIQYF. The CDR3 nucleotides read TGTGCCAGCAGTTTATCAGGACTAGCCAAAAACATTCAGTACTTC.